This T cell receptor beta chain was observed in a study of response to subunit inactivated influenza vaccine. With 4 bases clipped from V and 3 bases from J, the junction kept 9 bases outside the gene matches. The CDR3 runs to 16 residues. Germline CDR1 and CDR2: SGDLS and YYNGEE. Each CDR3 protein is one row after TCRdb ran MiXCR on the RT-PCR reads. The sample lists 500,000 to 600,000 distinct CDR3 sequences, approximately 15% occurring once. The clonotype originates from a man aged 50 to 69 who received an inactivated influenza vaccine. The sample was CD4+ T cells sorted from PBMCs, taken 23 to 25 months after vaccination. The chain carries TRBV9 and TRBJ2-1; 8 bases are shared with TRBD2. The CDR3 DNA reads TGTGCCAGCAGCTCTTCCCCGGGACTAGACTACAATGAGCAGTTCTTC. Translated: CASSSSPGLDYNEQFF.